This T cell receptor beta chain was recovered during a study of T cells in Graves' hyperthyroidism and ophthalmopathy. Whole-study results and caveats: A model built on 13 V-J features separated ophthalmopathy from stable hyperthyroidism. Among clonotypes expanded in thyroid above 0.001, most were also found in blood.

Regions amplified from RNA transcripts were the TCR beta CDR3 regions. A first-round RT-PCR of the TCR CDR3 used the HTBI primer set. Each CDR3 protein is one row after TCRdb ran MiXCR on the multiplex PCR reads. The sample shows 550,000 to 800,000 distinct CDR3 sequences, 17% of them seen only once. This clonotype was seen ten or more times. Its antigen is unidentified. This CDR3 spans 14 amino acids. V was pared by 0 bases and J by 8 bases, with 13 bases between. Germline V CDR1 and CDR2: SGHTA, FQGNSA. The sequenced material came from blood. This chain connects TRBV7-2 to TRBJ1-2, with no clear D. The origin of this receptor is a man in his fifties with Graves' hyperthyroidism. The CDR3 loop is CASSLAFTDGGYTF. The CDR3 nucleotides read TGTGCCAGCAGCTTAGCGTTTACCGATGGCGGCTACACCTTC. Full variable domain (outside the CDR3, taken from reference TRBV7-2 and TRBJ1-2): GAGVSQSPSNKVTEKGKDVELRCDPISGHTALYWYRQSLGQGLEFLIYFQGNSAPDKSGLPSDRFSAERTGGSVSTLTIQRTQQEDSAVYLCASSLAFTDGGYTFGSGTRLTVV.